This TCR beta chain originates from a study of CD8 T cells in ankylosing spondylitis. This CDR3 has 13 residues. The V gene lost 0 bases and the J gene lost 7 bases, with 10 bases spanning the gap. In germline, CDR1 is DFQATT, CDR2 SNEGSKA (reference sequence). TCRdb re-called the 5' RACE reads with MiXCR, one entry per CDR3 protein. The sample contains hundreds of thousands of distinct CDR3 sequences, roughly 24% of which appear only once. Sequenced: blood, either unsorted or a sorted T cell fraction (not recorded which). This receptor was obtained from a male donor with ankylosing spondylitis or in good health (not recorded which). The chain carries TRBV20-1 and TRBJ2-1; D is perhaps TRBD2 (5 bases). The CDR3, as DNA: TGCAGTGCTAGAGATCGACGGGATAATGAGCAGTTCTTC. Translating gives CSARDRRDNEQFF.